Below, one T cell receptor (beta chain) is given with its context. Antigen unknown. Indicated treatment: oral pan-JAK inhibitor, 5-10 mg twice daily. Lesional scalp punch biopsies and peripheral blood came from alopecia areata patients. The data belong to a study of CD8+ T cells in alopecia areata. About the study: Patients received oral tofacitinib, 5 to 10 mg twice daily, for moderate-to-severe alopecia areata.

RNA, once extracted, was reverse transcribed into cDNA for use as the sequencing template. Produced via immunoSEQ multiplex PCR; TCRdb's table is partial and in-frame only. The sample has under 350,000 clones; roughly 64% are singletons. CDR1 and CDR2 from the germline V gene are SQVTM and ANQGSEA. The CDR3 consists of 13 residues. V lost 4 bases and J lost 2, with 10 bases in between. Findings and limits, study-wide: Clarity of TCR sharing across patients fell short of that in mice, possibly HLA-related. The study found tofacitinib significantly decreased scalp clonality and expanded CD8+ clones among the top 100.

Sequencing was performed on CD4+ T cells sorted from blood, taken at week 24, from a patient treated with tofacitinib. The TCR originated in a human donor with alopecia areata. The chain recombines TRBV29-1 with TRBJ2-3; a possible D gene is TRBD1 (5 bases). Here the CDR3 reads CSVGRGLTDTQYF. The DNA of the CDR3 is TGCAGCGTTGGAAGGGGTCTCACAGATACGCAGTATTTT.